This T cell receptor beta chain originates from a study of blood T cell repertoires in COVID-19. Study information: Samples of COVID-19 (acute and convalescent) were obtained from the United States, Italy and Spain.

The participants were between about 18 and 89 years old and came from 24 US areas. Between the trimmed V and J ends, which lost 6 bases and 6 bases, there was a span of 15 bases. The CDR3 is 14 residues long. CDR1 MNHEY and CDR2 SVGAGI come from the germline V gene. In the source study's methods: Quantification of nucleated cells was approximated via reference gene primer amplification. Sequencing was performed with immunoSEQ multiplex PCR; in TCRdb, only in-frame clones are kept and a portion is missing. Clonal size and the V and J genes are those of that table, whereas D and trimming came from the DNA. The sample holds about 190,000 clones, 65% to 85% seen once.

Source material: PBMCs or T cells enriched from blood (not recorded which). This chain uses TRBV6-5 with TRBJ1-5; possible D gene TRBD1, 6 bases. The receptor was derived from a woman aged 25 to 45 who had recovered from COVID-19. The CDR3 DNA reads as TGTGCCAGCAGCCCCGGGGGGGCTGGTCAGCCCCAGCATTTT. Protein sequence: CASSPGGAGQPQHF.